The next 2 T cell receptor beta chains were all read from a single sample in a study of Graves' ophthalmopathy and Graves' hyperthyroidism. As the template, RNA transcripts were used to amplify TCR beta CDR3 regions. First-round RT-PCR employed HTBI primers, with a second-round multiplex PCR after it. TCRdb fed the multiplex PCR reads into MiXCR, producing one record per CDR3 protein. The table has about 410,000 distinct CDR3 sequences, 15% to 20% seen once. The sample consisted of peripheral blood. These receptors were collected from a woman aged 18-29 years with Graves' ophthalmopathy.

This clonotype occurred many times. The chain has TRBV12-3 or TRBV12-4 and TRBJ2-2; D may correspond to TRBD1 or TRBD2 (7 bases each). Trimming removed 5 bases at V and 9 bases at J, with 19 bases between. The CDR3 sequence is 15 residues long. The CDR3 loop reads CASSPGGRGPRELFF. The DNA for the CDR3 is TGTGCCAGCAGTCCAGGGGGGAGGGGCCCAAGGGAGCTGTTTTTT.

This clonotype was counted at least ten times. The chain recombines TRBV28 with TRBJ2-5; D is perhaps TRBD1 (6 bases). CDR1 and CDR2 from the germline V gene are MDHEN and SYDVKM. The V end was cut by 2 bases, the J end by 6 bases, with 10 bases between. The CDR3 covers 13 residues. Here the CDR3 DNA reads TGTGCCAGCAGTTTAAACAGGGTGAAGACCCAGTACTTC. Protein sequence: CASSLNRVKTQYF.